This T cell receptor (beta chain) was observed in a study of T cell repertoires in cytomegalovirus infection. Background on the study: The study used recently identified HLA-C-restricted and well-studied HLA-B-restricted CMV epitopes.

Each CDR3 protein gets one entry after TCRdb re-called the reads with MiXCR. The data show nearly 700,000 distinct CDR3 sequences, with around 32% seen just once and approximately 18% held by the top ten. This clonotype was observed once. Its antigen is not known. This sequence originates from a human donor in good health (CMV status not recorded). Some clones in this sample may be carry-over from other donors' samples. The sample consisted of cultured PBMCs, taken from culture after CMV antigen stimulation.

CDR3 nucleotide sequence: TGTGCCAGCAGCAGGACACTAGACACTGAAGCTTTCTTT. Its translation is CASSRTLDTEAFF. This chain connects TRBV11-2 to TRBJ1-1; possibly TRBD1 for D (5 bases). The V end was cut by 5 bases, the J end by 3 bases, with 10 bases between. The germline V gene encodes CDR1 SGHAT and CDR2 FQNNGV. This CDR3 has 13 amino acids.